Below, one T cell receptor beta chain is given with its context. The record originates from a study of blood T cell repertoires in COVID-19. Study information: The United States, Italy and Spain provided the acute and convalescent COVID-19 samples. The analysed material was cDNA or gDNA that came from T cells, B-cell-depleted T cells, or PBMCs.

J lost 3 bases, V lost 10 bases, and 8 bases had no gene match. Per the germline V gene, CDR1 is MNHEY and CDR2 is SVGAGI. This CDR3 is built from 13 residues. In the original analysis: Estimated nucleated cell counts came from reference gene primer amplification. Using immunoSEQ multiplex PCR, the repertoire was profiled, and TCRdb retains in-frame clones only, with some absent. The DNA gave D and trimming, while V, J and clone size come from that table. The table records tens of thousands of clones, approximately 96% of them present only once. This receptor was taken from a human donor with active COVID-19. The donor label of this sample is uncertain. Sequencing was carried out using peripheral blood. The chain carries TRBV6-5 and TRBJ1-1, with 7 bases lining up with TRBD1. The CDR3 sequence: CATRGGQDTEAFF. The CDR3 DNA reads as TGTGCCACCAGGGGGGGGCAGGACACTGAAGCTTTCTTT.